A selection of T cell receptor beta chains follows, all from one sample in a study of blood T cell repertoires in COVID-19. The data were produced by immunoSEQ multiplex PCR, yet TCRdb's version contains in-frame clones alone and is incomplete. The sample has 150,000 to 200,000 clones, around nine tenths seen once. The sample consisted of peripheral blood. Receptor source: a woman aged 70 to 79 with COVID-19, enrolled during active disease. The CDR3 runs from the conserved cysteine through the conserved F or W. The D gene is left open where the match is weak. Not every row has a clone size; where given, it reads once, few, many or a size class.

>TRBJ2-5|NA|TRBD2|TRBV3-1/TRBV3-2
TGTGCCAGCAGCAACGGGGGGGCCGGGGAGACCCAGTACTTC
CASSNGGAGETQYF
>TRBJ2-7|NA|NA|TRBV9
TGTGCCAGCAGCGTAGGTCCGGGACAAAGCTCCTACGAGCAGTACTTC
CASSVGPGQSSYEQYF
>TRBJ1-1|NA|NA|TRBV6-4
TGTGCCAGCAGTGACTCGACAGACACTGAAGCTTTCTTT
CASSDSTDTEAFF
>TRBJ2-5|NA|NA|TRBV7-2
TGTGCCAGCAGCCCACGAGGCAGGGGAATTAGGGAGACCCAGTACTTC
CASSPRGRGIRETQYF
>TRBJ2-2|NA|NA|TRBV7-6
TGTGCCAGCAGCTTAGGTTGGGGCACGAACACCGGGGAGCTGTTTTTT
CASSLGWGTNTGELFF
>TRBJ2-3|NA|TRBD1|TRBV9
TGTGCCAGCAGCCGCCTGGAGGGGACAGGGTCGGATACGCAGTATTTT
CASSRLEGTGSDTQYF
>TRBJ1-5|few|NA|TRBV7-2
TGTGCCAGCAGCTTAGAAGGGGGGGGAGGTCAGCCCCAGCATTTT
CASSLEGGGGQPQHF
>TRBJ2-1|NA|NA|TRBV10-3
TGTGCCATCAGTGAATTGGGGGGACGGGGCCAGCCATACAATGAGCAGTTCTTC
CAISELGGRGQPYNEQFF
>TRBJ2-1|once|TRBD2|TRBV28
TGTGCCAGCAGTTCGGGGGGGGCCAGGTGGAATGAGCAGTTCTTC
CASSSGGARWNEQFF
>TRBJ1-4|NA|TRBD1|TRBV4-1
TGCGCCAGCAGCGCATTTCAGGGGGCAATGGGAGGTGAAAAACTGTTTTTT
CASSAFQGAMGGEKLFF
>TRBJ1-2|NA|TRBD1|TRBV7-8
TGTGCCAGCAGCAAACAGGGGGAGACGAACTATGGCTACACCTTC
CASSKQGETNYGYTF